A single T cell receptor beta chain is shown here with its context. What it binds is not known. Germline V gives CDR1 SGDLS, CDR2 YYNGEE. The CDR3 consists of 17 residues. V lost 2 bases and J lost 0; bases outside the gene matches: 9. This entry belongs to a study of CD8+CD57+ T cells in acquired aplastic anemia. Genomic DNA served as template for TCR beta VDJ and CDR3 profiling. MiXCR, applied by TCRdb to the reads, yields one record per CDR3 protein. The table lists approximately 300,000 distinct CDR3 sequences, approximately 60% of them singletons, with 1% to 1.5% in the top ten. Findings and caveats of the study: A set of roughly 27 CD8+ CDR3 sequences was shared between patients and controls, and these sequences appeared highly expressed in patients.

For sequencing, patients were chosen who had shown expansion of CD8+CD57+ cells by flow cytometry. V and J are TRBV9 and TRBJ1-1, with 8 nucleotides matching TRBD1. The receptor's source is a human donor with aplastic anemia. Sequenced: sorted CD4+, CD8+, or CD8+CD57+ T cells (not recorded which) from PBMCs. The CDR3 nucleotides are TGTGCCAGCAGCGTCGGGACAGGCGAGACATTGAACACTGAAGCTTTCTTT. As protein: CASSVGTGETLNTEAFF.